A single sample gave rise to the 8 T cell receptor beta chains below, sequenced in a study of cytomegalovirus exposure and HLA in healthy donors. The protocol was immunoSEQ multiplex PCR, while the TCRdb copy is restricted to in-frame clones and leaves out a portion. The repertoire holds under 400,000 clones, more than 80% seen once, with 0.83% in the top ten. Sequencing was carried out using PBMCs. The receptors stem from a woman between 18 and 30 years old in good health and CMV-seronegative.

The DNA for the CDR3 is TGTGCCAGCAGTACCGGGGACAGGGTGGAATCACCCCTCCACTTT. As protein: CASSTGDRVESPLHF. The chain employs TRBV28 and TRBJ1-6; 9 bases align to TRBD1. J gave up 10 bases and V 5 bases, and 9 bases lay outside the gene matches. The germline CDR1 and CDR2 sequences are MDHEN and SYDVKM. The CDR3 sequence is 15 residues long.

The rearrangement uses TRBV13 and TRBJ2-1; 8 nucleotides agree with TRBD2. CDR1 is PRHDT, CDR2 FYEKMQ, per germline (reference sequence). J was trimmed by 5 bases and V by 5 bases; bases with no gene match: 8. The CDR3 sequence is 15 residues long. The CDR3 nucleotides are TGTGCCAGCAGCCACCCCGCGGGGGGTCACAATGAGCAGTTCTTC. Translation: CASSHPAGGHNEQFF. Filled out from reference TRBV13 and TRBJ2-1, the complete variable domain reads AAGVIQSPRHLIKEKRETATLKCYPIPRHDTVYWYQQGPGQDPQFLISFYEKMQSDKGSIPDRFSAQQFSDYHSELNMSSLELGDSALYFCASSHPAGGHNEQFFGPGTRLTVL.

The rearrangement links TRBV5-1 to TRBJ2-2, with D possibly TRBD1 on 5 matching bases. V lost 4 bases and J lost 5, with 9 bases in between. Per the germline V gene, CDR1 is SGHRS and CDR2 is YFSETQ. The CDR3 covers 13 residues. In DNA form, the CDR3 reads TGCGCCAGCAGCCCCGGACAAACCGGGGAGCTGTTTTTT. Its translation: CASSPGQTGELFF. Full variable domain (outside the CDR3, taken from reference TRBV5-1 and TRBJ2-2): KAGVTQTPRYLIKTRGQQVTLSCSPISGHRSVSWYQQTPGQGLQFLFEYFSETQRNKGNFPGRFSGRQFSNSRSEMNVSTLELGDSALYLCASSPGQTGELFFGEGSRLTVL.

CDR3 sequence: CASSSKGLGYGYTF. In nucleotides, the CDR3 is TGCGCCAGCAGCTCGAAGGGGCTGGGCTATGGCTACACCTTC. This chain joins TRBV5-1 and TRBJ1-2; possible D gene TRBD1, 5 bases. V lost 3 bases and J 4 bases, leaving 13 bases between the germline ends. In germline, CDR1 is SGHRS, CDR2 YFSETQ. The CDR3 runs 14 residues.

This clone was seen a single time. The V call is TRBV28, the J call TRBJ2-7; tentative D call: TRBD1 (5 bases). Germline loops: CDR1 MDHEN, CDR2 SYDVKM. V was cut by 5 bases and J by 2 bases, with 13 bases left in between. The CDR3 contains 14 residues. The CDR3 loop is CASSPPRAPYEQYF. CDR3 sequence (DNA): TGTGCCAGCAGTCCCCCCAGGGCTCCCTACGAGCAGTACTTC.

The chain couples TRBV6-5 to TRBJ2-2, with 8 bases aligning to TRBD1. Germline CDR1 and CDR2: MNHEY and SVGAGI. The CDR3 sequence is 15 residues long. V shed 2 bases and J 4 bases; nucleotides not matched to a gene: 3. This CDR3 is CASSYGQGPTGELFF. The CDR3, as DNA: TGTGCCAGCAGTTACGGACAGGGCCCCACCGGGGAGCTGTTTTTT.

There are a few counts of this clone. The rearrangement joins TRBV27 to TRBJ2-7, with D perhaps matching TRBD2 (6 bases). Trimming left V 5 bases short and J 3 bases short, with 17 bases between. The germline gives CDR1 MNHEY, CDR2 SMNVEV (reference sequence). This CDR3 is 15 amino acids long. The CDR3 DNA is TGTGCCAGCAGTCTTCGGTTTCAGACTAGCTACGAGCAGTACTTC. This encodes CASSLRFQTSYEQYF.

This chain joins TRBV6-4 and TRBJ1-6; TRBD1 matches 10 bases. Germline V CDR1 and CDR2: MRHNA, SNTAGT. The trim removed 7 bases at V and 11 bases at J, leaving 5 bases unmatched. There are 13 residues in the CDR3. CDR3 region: CASKGQGNPPLHF. DNA for the CDR3: TGTGCCAGCAAGGGACAGGGGAACCCACCCCTCCACTTT.